This T cell receptor beta chain was recorded in a study of T cells in Graves' hyperthyroidism and ophthalmopathy. Study as a whole: Specimen type is peripheral blood, collected at initial diagnosis prior to any treatment. Study findings and constraints: Separating ophthalmopathy from stable hyperthyroidism was achieved by a 13 V-J model. The majority of expanded thyroid clonotypes above 0.001 also appeared in blood.

Amplified regions were TCR beta CDR3 sequences from RNA transcripts. A first-round RT-PCR of the TCR CDR3 used the HTBI primer set. TCRdb recomputed calls from the multiplex PCR reads with MiXCR, one row per CDR3 protein. The sample has about 520,000 distinct CDR3 sequences, around 21% seen once; the top ten hold about a quarter. The ends lost 5 bases at V and 8 bases at J; junction bases unmatched: 7. The CDR3 extends over 13 amino acids. Germline CDR1 reads SGHTA; CDR2 reads FQGNSA. Researchers barred patients who had uncontrolled infection, other autoimmune disease, pregnancy or lactation. This clonotype was seen a handful of times. The antigen is not known.

The chain joins TRBV7-2 to TRBJ2-3; 7 nucleotides match TRBD1. The sample taken for sequencing was blood. The clonotype comes from a man younger than 35 with Graves' hyperthyroidism. CDR3 protein: CASSHPDRPTQYF. In nucleotides, the CDR3 is TGTGCCAGCAGCCATCCGGACAGGCCTACGCAGTATTTT.